The next 31 T cell receptor beta chains were all read from a single sample in a study of T cells after posttransplantation cyclophosphamide. Clones were read by immunoSEQ multiplex PCR, and TCRdb kept only the in-frame ones, dropping some. The table records under 50,000 clones without singletons, the ten largest covering 2.2%. Sequencing input: PBMCs. The source is a man aged 35-49 years in good health, CMV-negative, and a related stem cell transplant donor.

Many counts were recorded for this clone. At one boundary the junction diverges from the germline segment, which might be a read error. The rearrangement joins TRBV18 to TRBJ2-5, with D possibly being TRBD2 (5 bases). This CDR3 has 16 residues. Looked up from germline, CDR1 is KGHSH and CDR2 is LQKENI. The CDR3 spells CASSPLRSELEETQYF. The CDR3 DNA reads TGTGCCAGCTCACCACTCCGGTCAGAACTAGAAGAAACCCAGTACTTC.

This clone appeared many times. This chain uses TRBV5-1 with TRBJ2-3; 12 bases are a match to TRBD2. V was pared by 4 bases and J by 0 bases, with 12 bases of the junction left unmatched. Per germline, CDR1 SGHRS and CDR2 YFSETQ. This CDR3 comprises 19 residues. In nucleotides, the CDR3 is TGCGCCAGCAGCCCTGGTCGGGCCCTAGCGGGAGGGAGCACAGATACGCAGTATTTT. Protein: CASSPGRALAGGSTDTQYF.

This clone was seen repeatedly, ten times or more. The chain joins TRBV20-1 to TRBJ2-3; no clear D gene. This CDR3 is built from 10 residues. Trimming took off 6 bases at V and 4 bases at J, with 5 bases between the two ends. Germline CDR1 reads DFQATT; CDR2 reads SNEGSKA (reference sequence). DNA for the CDR3: TGCAGTGCCTCTTCAGATACGCAGTATTTT. Encoded protein: CSASSDTQYF.

Many counts were recorded for this clone. This rearrangement joins TRBV2 to TRBJ1-2, with D possibly matching TRBD1 (6 bases). Trimming left V 6 bases short and J 1 base short, with 15 bases between. The CDR3 is 15 amino acids. Germline V gene data show CDR1 as SNHLY and CDR2 as FYNNEI. The chain's CDR3 is CASRDRSALNYGYTF. The CDR3 DNA reads as TGTGCCAGCAGGGACAGATCGGCGCTTAACTATGGCTACACCTTC. Full variable domain (outside the CDR3, taken from reference TRBV2 and TRBJ1-2): EPEVTQTPSHQVTQMGQEVILRCVPISNHLYFYWYRQILGQKVEFLVSFYNNEISEKSEIFDDQFSVERPDGSNFTLKIRSTKLEDSAMYFCASRDRSALNYGYTFGSGTRLTVV.

This clone has a count of ten or more. CDR3 loop: CASSVGPSGSEGEAFF. The CDR3 nucleotides read TGTGCCAGCAGCGTAGGCCCTTCGGGTTCGGAGGGGGAAGCTTTCTTT. This chain joins TRBV9 and TRBJ1-1; possible D gene TRBD1, 5 bases. Trimming pared 0 bases from V and 8 bases from J, leaving 20 bases between. The CDR3 contains 16 residues. In germline, CDR1 is SGDLS, CDR2 YYNGEE.

This clone was detected many times. The chain employs TRBV19 and TRBJ2-1; TRBD2 aligns across 13 bases. Germline V lookup: CDR1 LNHDA, CDR2 SQIVND (reference sequence). The CDR3 extends over 15 amino acids. V lost 2 bases and J lost 8; bases outside the gene matches: 3. DNA for the CDR3: TGTGCCAGTAGTATAAGGACTAGCGGGAGCGATGAGCAGTTCTTC. It translates to CASSIRTSGSDEQFF.

This clone has at least ten counts. The rearrangement joins TRBV18 to TRBJ1-5; D is unresolved. Germline lookup yields CDR1 KGHSH and CDR2 LQKENI. The V and J ends lost 3 bases and 7 bases respectively, with 16 bases between them. CDR3 length: 15 amino acids. The CDR3 protein is CASSPLSGEVQPQHF. DNA for the CDR3: TGTGCCAGCTCACCTTTATCCGGGGAGGTGCAGCCCCAGCATTTT.

This clone was found many times. This chain joins TRBV7-7 and TRBJ2-6; D possibly corresponds to TRBD1 (6 bases). The CDR3 runs 18 residues. Deletions cut 4 bases from V and 0 bases from J, with 16 bases between. Per the germline V gene, CDR1 is SSHAT and CDR2 is FNYEAQ (reference sequence). The CDR3 nucleotides are TGTGCCAGCAGCTCGTTGGGCAGGGGCGGCTCTGGGGCCAACGTCCTGACTTTC. Translated, it gives CASSSLGRGGSGANVLTF.

This clone was detected ten times or more. The chain recombines TRBV7-3 with TRBJ2-3, with TRBD1 matching 7 bases. CDR1 is SGHTA and CDR2 is FQGTGA in the germline V gene. The CDR3 is 15 residues long. The ends lost 1 base at V and 2 bases at J; junction bases unmatched: 3. This CDR3 is CASSLNRGDTDTQYF. The DNA of the CDR3 is TGTGCCAGCAGCTTAAACAGGGGAGACACAGATACGCAGTATTTT.

This clone was seen repeatedly, ten times or more. The chain recombines TRBV19 with TRBJ2-7; 8 positions agree with TRBD2. The CDR3 has 14 residues. Germline V gene lookup returns CDR1 LNHDA and CDR2 SQIVND (reference sequence). V lost 5 bases to trimming and J lost 1 base; unmatched junction nucleotides: 4. DNA of the CDR3: TGTGCCAGTAGTTCTAGCGGGCCATCCTACGAGCAGTACTTC. It codes for CASSSSGPSYEQYF.

In this sample, this clone turned up many times. V gene TRBV5-6 combines with J gene TRBJ1-4; 7 bases align to TRBD1. Germline V gene sequence: CDR1 SGHDT, CDR2 YYEEEE. The CDR3 loop spans 15 amino acids. Unmatched junction bases numbered 2, after V lost 3 bases and J lost 0 bases. CDR3 nucleotide sequence: TGTGCCAGCAGCTGGGGGACAGCAACTAATGAAAAACTGTTTTTT. It codes for CASSWGTATNEKLFF.

This clone was picked up many times. The rearrangement links TRBV6-1 to TRBJ1-5; D not resolved. CDR1 and CDR2 (germline): MNHNS, SASEGT. Between the trimmed V and J ends, which lost 1 base and 10 bases, there was a span of 20 bases. The CDR3 extends over 16 amino acids. CDR3 DNA sequence: TGTGCCAGCAGTGAAGACAGACCTAAACTCTCCTCCCCCCAGCATTTT. Translated: CASSEDRPKLSSPQHF.

Many counts were recorded for this clone. This chain uses TRBV5-1 with TRBJ1-1; D is unresolved. Trimming took 4 bases from V and 6 from J, leaving 22 bases between them. CDR1 and CDR2 (germline): SGHRS, YFSETQ. This CDR3 spans 16 amino acids. CDR3 in amino acids: CASSVSPGTMVAEAFF. The CDR3 region has the DNA TGCGCCAGCAGCGTATCCCCGGGTACAATGGTCGCTGAAGCTTTCTTT.

This clone was counted at least ten times. The V and J genes are TRBV6-5 and TRBJ1-2; D is undetermined. V was cut by 0 bases and J by 6 bases, with 14 bases left in between. The CDR3 is 15 amino acids. Germline V CDR1 and CDR2: MNHEY, SVGAGI. CDR3 sequence reads: CASSYSGTPSDGYTF. CDR3 DNA: TGTGCCAGCAGTTACTCCGGTACCCCTTCGGATGGCTACACCTTC.

This clone was seen only a few times. The gene calls are TRBV15 and TRBJ2-1; TRBD2 matches at 7 bases. The CDR3 extends over 19 amino acids. J gave up 0 bases and V 0 bases, and 11 bases lay outside the gene matches. CDR1 is LNHNV and CDR2 is YYDKDF in the germline V gene (reference sequence). The CDR3 DNA sequence: TGTGCCACCAGCAGAGATGAGGGGCTAGCGGAAGGCTCCTACAATGAGCAGTTCTTC. It translates to CATSRDEGLAEGSYNEQFF. The full variable domain, with the rest looked up from reference TRBV15 and TRBJ2-1, is DAMVIQNPRYQVTQFGKPVTLSCSQTLNHNVMYWYQQKSSQAPKLLFHYYDKDFNNEADTPDNFQSRRPNTSFCFLDIRSPGLGDTAMYLCATSRDEGLAEGSYNEQFFGPGTRLTVL.

This clone was seen ten or more times. The chain links TRBV4-1 to TRBJ1-1; TRBD1 aligns across 9 bases. This CDR3 spans 15 amino acids. The germline gives CDR1 MGHRA, CDR2 YSYEKL. With 4 bases clipped from V and 1 base from J, the junction kept 4 bases outside the gene matches. CDR3 coding DNA: TGCGCCAGCAGCCGACCGGGACAGGGGAACACTGAAGCTTTCTTT. It encodes CASSRPGQGNTEAFF.

This clone was picked up many times. The chain uses TRBV4-1 and TRBJ1-5; D may be TRBD1 (5 bases). Germline CDR1 and CDR2: MGHRA and YSYEKL. The CDR3 is made up of 15 amino acids. V gave up 4 bases and J gave up 3 bases, with 13 bases separating them. The CDR3 is CASSRDSRDNQPQHF. In DNA form, the CDR3 reads TGCGCCAGCAGCCGCGACAGCAGGGACAATCAGCCCCAGCATTTT.

There are many counts of this clone. CDR3 sequence: CASSYELAGDGVRYF. The CDR3 coding sequence is TGTGCCAGCAGTTACGAACTAGCGGGAGATGGTGTTCGGTATTTT. V usage is TRBV6-5 and J usage is TRBJ2-3, with 11 bases lining up with TRBD2. J lost 14 bases, V lost 2 bases, and 12 bases had no gene match. Per the germline V gene, CDR1 is MNHEY and CDR2 is SVGAGI. The CDR3 extends over 15 amino acids.

This clone was recorded a few times. The chain combines TRBV6-5 with TRBJ1-1, with a tentative D call TRBD1 (6 bases). Germline CDR1 and CDR2: MNHEY and SVGAGI. Trimming stripped 3 bases from V and 2 bases from J, with 10 bases between. This CDR3 region has 14 residues. The CDR3 DNA reads as TGTGCCAGCAGTTATACAGGGAGTAACACTGAAGCTTTCTTT. It codes for CASSYTGSNTEAFF.

This clone was counted ten times or more. The genes are TRBV5-4 and TRBJ1-1, with no clear D. V was pared by 1 base and J by 0 bases, with 13 bases between. CDR1 and CDR2 (germline): SGHNT, YYREEE (reference sequence). This CDR3 region has 16 residues. DNA of the CDR3: TGTGCCAGCAGCTTGCCTACAGCTTCAGTGAACACTGAAGCTTTCTTT. Amino acid sequence: CASSLPTASVNTEAFF.

This clone was seen at least ten times. The V call is TRBV5-6, the J call TRBJ1-1; TRBD1 matches 7 bases. This CDR3 comprises 15 residues. The germline gives CDR1 SGHDT, CDR2 YYEEEE. J gave up 2 bases and V 5 bases, and 9 bases lay outside the gene matches. CDR3 nucleotide sequence: TGTGCCAGCAGTCCTAGAAGACAGGGAAACACTGAAGCTTTCTTT. Translation gives CASSPRRQGNTEAFF.

At least ten counts were recorded for this clone. This chain uses TRBV2 with TRBJ2-2, with 8 bases aligning to TRBD1. From germline, CDR1 is SNHLY and CDR2 FYNNEI. This CDR3 spans 13 amino acids. Unmatched junction bases numbered 4, after V lost 7 bases and J lost 6 bases. The CDR3 nucleotides read TGTGCCAGCAACTTGGACAGGGCCGGGGAGCTGTTTTTT. Amino acid sequence: CASNLDRAGELFF.

This clone was found many times. The V and J genes are TRBV4-3 and TRBJ2-6; D is unresolved. The CDR3 covers 15 residues. The V and J ends lost 4 bases and 7 bases respectively, with 14 bases between them. CDR1 and CDR2 from the germline V gene are LGHNA and YSLEER. CDR3 nucleotide sequence: TGCGCCAGCAGCCTGCTGGGCGACGAAGCCAACGTCCTGACTTTC. Protein: CASSLLGDEANVLTF.

This clone was seen many times. The chain has TRBV10-3 and TRBJ2-2; D may be TRBD2 (6 bases). V lost 11 bases, J lost 0 bases, and 13 bases lay in between. The length of the CDR3 is 14 residues. CDR1 and CDR2 from the germline V gene are ENHRY and SYGVKD. CDR3 residues: CAARESPNTGELFF. The CDR3 DNA follows: TGTGCCGCCCGGGAGTCCCCGAACACCGGGGAGCTGTTTTTT.

This clone showed up many times. The V and J genes are TRBV6-6 and TRBJ2-3; 11 nucleotides agree with TRBD2. The CDR3 runs to 15 residues. Per germline, CDR1 MNHNY and CDR2 SVGAGI (reference sequence). The junction had 8 bases not matched to a gene; V was cut back by 6 bases and J by 6 bases. The CDR3 region has the DNA TGTGCCAGCAGCCCACTAGCGGGAGAGGCGGATACGCAGTATTTT. This encodes CASSPLAGEADTQYF.

The sample holds many counts of this clone. The chain recombines TRBV2 with TRBJ1-4, with 9 nucleotides matching TRBD1. The CDR3 contains 14 residues. Germline-derived CDR1 and CDR2 are SNHLY and FYNNEI. The junction had 3 bases not matched to a gene; V was cut back by 4 bases and J by 6 bases. The CDR3 nucleotides read TGTGCCAGCAGTGGGGGACAGGGCTATGAAAAACTGTTTTTT. Protein sequence: CASSGGQGYEKLFF.

This clone was detected many times. The J gene is TRBJ2-1, the V gene TRBV5-1; 10 nucleotides agree with TRBD1. Unmatched junction bases numbered 9, after V lost 4 bases and J lost 5 bases. This CDR3 spans 16 amino acids. Germline V gene lookup returns CDR1 SGHRS and CDR2 YFSETQ. The CDR3 DNA follows: TGCGCCAGCAGCCCCATGACAGGGGGCGCGAACAATGAGCAGTTCTTC. It yields the protein CASSPMTGGANNEQFF.

V gene TRBV6-5 combines with J gene TRBJ2-5; D gene unclear. The DNA matches TRBJ2-7 better at its end, which makes the J call doubtful. The CDR3 runs 14 residues. From germline, CDR1 is MNHEY and CDR2 SVGAGI. CDR3 bases: TGTGCCAGCAGTGACATGAGTATGGAAAACGAGCAGTACTTC. This sequence encodes CASSDMSMENEQYF.

This clone appeared many times. The V gene is TRBV28, the J gene TRBJ2-3; 8 nucleotides agree with TRBD2. The length of the CDR3 is 15 residues. V lost 7 bases to trimming and J lost 5 bases; unmatched junction nucleotides: 11. CDR1 MDHEN and CDR2 SYDVKM come from the germline V gene. The CDR3 sequence is CASNFRKREKDTQYF. CDR3 nucleotides: TGTGCCAGCAACTTTAGGAAGCGGGAGAAAGATACGCAGTATTTT. The full variable domain, rest sourced from reference TRBV28 and TRBJ2-3, is DVKVTQSSRYLVKRTGEKVFLECVQDMDHENMFWYRQDPGLGLRLIYFSYDVKMKEKGDIPEGYSVSREKKERFSLILESASTNQTSMYLCASNFRKREKDTQYFGPGTRLTVL.

At least ten counts were recorded for this clone. The gene calls are TRBV4-1 and TRBJ2-3, with 7 bases fitting TRBD1. The germline gives CDR1 MGHRA, CDR2 YSYEKL. CDR3 length equals 15 residues. Germline trimming cut 6 bases from V and 5 bases from J; bases unmatched to any gene: 11. This chain's CDR3 is CASRWTGPQGDTQYF. The CDR3 nucleotides are TGCGCCAGCAGGTGGACAGGCCCGCAGGGAGATACGCAGTATTTT.

This clone was observed many times. The rearrangement links TRBV6-4 to TRBJ2-3; 7 positions match TRBD1. Germline loops: CDR1 MRHNA, CDR2 SNTAGT. This CDR3 contains 14 residues. The V segment lost 6 bases and the J segment 2 bases; nucleotides outside the gene matches: 5. CDR3 coding DNA: TGTGCCAGCAGGCCTACAGGGGACACAGATACGCAGTATTTT. Translated, it gives CASRPTGDTDTQYF.